The clone carrying this TCR beta chain was recorded only once. Assay: immunoSEQ multiplex PCR; the TCRdb copy retains only in-frame clones and omits some. The sample gives 100,000 to 120,000 clones, roughly four fifths of which show up once; less than 20% is in the top ten. This entry comes from a study of blood T cell repertoires in COVID-19. Study in general: PBMCs, B-cell-depleted T cells, or T cells provided the cDNA or gDNA that made up the material.

This TCR was sampled from an elderly woman with acute or convalescent COVID-19. The sample taken for sequencing was peripheral blood.

The CDR3 here is CASSLAAGGPIQETQYF. The CDR3 DNA follows: TGCGCCAGCAGCTTGGCAGCGGGAGGACCGATCCAAGAGACCCAGTACTTC. The chain carries TRBV5-1 and TRBJ2-5; TRBD2 aligns across 9 bases. The V gene end was trimmed by 0 bases and the J gene end by 1 base; junction bases not matched to a gene: 7. This CDR3 has 17 residues. In germline, CDR1 is SGHRS, CDR2 YFSETQ.